The clone carrying this T cell receptor (beta chain) was seen ten or more times. Its target is not known. The entry originates in a study of neurological immune-mediated disorders. Whole-study findings and limits: Levels of TCR clonal expansion peaked in HTLV-1-associated myelopathy and reached their lowest in multiple sclerosis, under those of healthy controls.

V gave up 1 base and J gave up 7 bases, with 13 bases separating them. CDR1 is SGHTA and CDR2 is FQGNSA in the germline V gene. The CDR3 runs 14 residues. 5'RACE with 10-nucleotide random UMIs produced the cDNA. TCRdb called the 5' RACE reads again in MiXCR, with one record for every CDR3 protein. The sample lists under 60,000 distinct CDR3 sequences, about 9.4% occurring once. Sequenced material: PBMCs. This clonotype was obtained from a woman aged 40 to 50 with HTLV-1-associated myelopathy (HAM/TSP). V usage is TRBV7-2 and J usage is TRBJ1-1; D possibly corresponds to TRBD1 (6 bases). CDR3 coding DNA: TGTGCCAGCAGCTTAGTTTCAGGGGTGGGTGAAGCTTTCTTT. Its translation is CASSLVSGVGEAFF.